Following are 18 T cell receptor beta chains from one sample sequenced in a study of PD-L1 blockade in urothelial cancer. Time point specified: pretreatment peripheral blood. TCRdb keeps only in-frame clones here, not all; method: immunoSEQ multiplex PCR. The sample lists about 72,000 clones, roughly 90% occurring once. Sample: PBMCs, taken around atezolizumab (anti-PD-L1) treatment. These receptors were collected from a man between 65 and 80 years old with urothelial cancer.

This clone was observed a few times. The V and J genes are TRBV5-1 and TRBJ2-7; tentative D call: TRBD2 (6 bases). CDR1 SGHRS and CDR2 YFSETQ come from the germline V gene. The CDR3 consists of 14 residues. Trimming pared 0 bases from V and 5 bases from J, leaving 12 bases between. The CDR3 bases are TGCGCCAGCAGCTTGGGCCGGGAGAGTGACGAGCAGTACTTC. This gives the protein CASSLGRESDEQYF.

The V call is TRBV9, the J call TRBJ2-7, with 9 nucleotides matching TRBD2. The CDR3 runs to 15 residues. Germline CDR1 is SGDLS and CDR2 is YYNGEE. V gave up 4 bases and J gave up 0 bases; unmatched junction bases: 5. CDR3 in amino acids: CASSPTSGFSYEQYF. CDR3 sequence (DNA): TGTGCCAGCAGCCCAACTAGCGGGTTCTCCTACGAGCAGTACTTC.

This clone was seen only once. V gene TRBV28 combines with J gene TRBJ2-7; 8 nucleotides align to TRBD1. The germline CDR1 and CDR2 sequences are MDHEN and SYDVKM. The CDR3 has 12 residues. Trimming removed 11 bases from V and 3 bases from J; junction bases left unmatched: 6. The CDR3 DNA is TGTGCCCAGGCAGGGGGCCGCTACGAGCAGTACTTC. Translated: CAQAGGRYEQYF.

CDR3 protein: CASSLPSTSGNYNEQFF. The CDR3 DNA reads as TGCGCCAGCAGCCTTCCTTCGACTAGCGGCAACTACAATGAGCAGTTCTTC. V gene TRBV4-1 combines with J gene TRBJ2-1, with TRBD2 matching over 9 bases. Germline loops: CDR1 MGHRA, CDR2 YSYEKL. The CDR3 is 17 amino acids. The junction had 10 bases not matched to a gene; V was cut back by 4 bases and J by 3 bases.

The rearrangement uses TRBV20-1 and TRBJ2-5, with D possibly TRBD2 on 7 matching bases. The CDR3 is made up of 11 amino acids. Deletions cut 6 bases from V and 6 bases from J, with 11 bases between. The germline V gene encodes CDR1 DFQATT and CDR2 SNEGSKA (reference sequence). CDR3 sequence reads: CSATGGQTQYF. DNA of the CDR3: TGCAGTGCCACCGGGGGGCAGACCCAGTACTTC.

The CDR3 loop is CASSQRDFNTGELFF. The CDR3 nucleotides read TGTGCCAGCAGCCAAAGGGACTTCAACACCGGGGAGCTGTTTTTT. This chain uses TRBV9 with TRBJ2-2, with TRBD2 as a possible D gene (6 bases). CDR3 length: 15 amino acids. V lost 4 bases and J 2 bases, leaving 12 bases between the germline ends. Germline V gene data show CDR1 as SGDLS and CDR2 as YYNGEE.

V usage is TRBV6-5 and J usage is TRBJ1-2; 7 bases are a match to TRBD1. Trimming at V came to 4 bases and at J to 6 bases, leaving 11 bases not matched to a gene. Germline CDR1 reads MNHEY; CDR2 reads SVGAGI. The CDR3 runs to 15 residues. The CDR3 sequence is CASSSRGQALNGYTF. The CDR3 DNA follows: TGTGCCAGCAGTTCCCGAGGACAGGCCCTAAATGGCTACACCTTC.

The chain links TRBV13 to TRBJ2-3; TRBD2 matches at 8 bases. The CDR3 loop spans 15 amino acids. The ends lost 5 bases at V and 1 base at J; junction bases unmatched: 5. Germline values: CDR1 PRHDT, CDR2 FYEKMQ (reference sequence). Here the CDR3 DNA reads TGTGCCAGCAGCGCGCCGGGACTAGGCACAGATACGCAGTATTTT. Amino acid sequence: CASSAPGLGTDTQYF. Full variable domain (remainder filled in from reference TRBV13 and TRBJ2-3): AAGVIQSPRHLIKEKRETATLKCYPIPRHDTVYWYQQGPGQDPQFLISFYEKMQSDKGSIPDRFSAQQFSDYHSELNMSSLELGDSALYFCASSAPGLGTDTQYFGPGTRLTVL.

This chain connects TRBV28 to TRBJ2-1, with D possibly matching TRBD2 (6 bases). This CDR3 has 17 amino acids. Trimming took off 1 base at V and 5 bases at J, with 18 bases between the two ends. Germline values: CDR1 MDHEN, CDR2 SYDVKM. The CDR3 nucleotides are TGTGCCAGCAGTTTATCGTGGGACTCGCTCCGAAACAATGAGCAGTTCTTC. Translated: CASSLSWDSLRNNEQFF.

This chain joins TRBV5-1 and TRBJ2-7; 9 bases are shared with TRBD2. CDR1 and CDR2 (germline): SGHRS, YFSETQ. This CDR3 contains 14 residues. V dropped 0 bases and J dropped 6; count of bases not matched to a gene: 4. The CDR3 DNA reads as TGCGCCAGCAGCTTGGATAGCGGGAGCACCGAGCAGTACTTC. It encodes CASSLDSGSTEQYF.

V gene TRBV5-1 combines with J gene TRBJ2-7; TRBD2 matches 9 bases. The ends lost 0 bases at V and 5 bases at J; junction bases unmatched: 9. Germline V gives CDR1 SGHRS, CDR2 YFSETQ. The CDR3 loop spans 16 amino acids. For the CDR3, the DNA is TGCGCCAGCAGCTTGGTCCAGCGGGGGGCCCCGAACGAGCAGTACTTC. Translated, it gives CASSLVQRGAPNEQYF.

The genes are TRBV9 and TRBJ2-5, with TRBD2 matching over 7 bases. The J segment lost 5 bases and the V segment lost 4 bases, leaving 11 bases of the junction unmatched. The CDR3 contains 15 residues. The germline gives CDR1 SGDLS, CDR2 YYNGEE. For the CDR3, the DNA is TGTGCCAGCAGCACCTCCCCACTAGCGTGGGAGACCCAGTACTTC. Translated: CASSTSPLAWETQYF.

The chain combines TRBV7-6 with TRBJ2-3; D may be TRBD2 (5 bases). V was clipped by 0 bases and J by 6 bases, with 10 bases between them. The CDR3 contains 14 residues. The germline V gene encodes CDR1 SGHVS and CDR2 FNYEAQ. CDR3 nucleotides: TGTGCCAGCAGCTTAGCGAGGGCGCCTGATACGCAGTATTTT. This translates into CASSLARAPDTQYF.

J is TRBJ2-5 and V is TRBV4-2; D gene unclear. The germline V gene has CDR1 LGHNA and CDR2 YNFKEQ. V shed 0 bases and J shed 4 bases, with 9 bases lying between them. There are 14 residues in the CDR3. CDR3: CASSQDLLLETQYF. The DNA of the CDR3 is TGTGCCAGCAGCCAAGACCTATTATTAGAGACCCAGTACTTC.

This sequence joins TRBV10-2 and TRBJ2-7; 7 bases are shared with TRBD1. Germline CDR1 WSHSY, CDR2 SAAADI. The CDR3 totals 15 residues. The J segment lost 1 base and the V segment lost 0 bases, leaving 3 bases of the junction unmatched. CDR3 amino acids: CASSESSGQSYEQYF. The CDR3 DNA reads as TGCGCCAGCAGTGAGTCTTCGGGACAGTCCTACGAGCAGTACTTC.

J is TRBJ2-7 and V is TRBV19; 7 bases fit TRBD2. Trimming took 8 bases from V and 4 from J; bases not matched to a gene: 11. The CDR3 totals 14 residues. Germline values: CDR1 LNHDA, CDR2 SQIVND (reference sequence). CDR3 DNA sequence: TGTGCCAGTTCCTCGGGTAGCGGGCCTTACGAGCAGTACTTC. Its protein product is CASSSGSGPYEQYF.

The rearrangement joins TRBV30 to TRBJ1-4, with D tentatively TRBD1 (5 bases). From germline, CDR1 is GTSNPN and CDR2 SVGIG (reference sequence). CDR3 length: 12 amino acids. Trimming took off 5 bases at V and 5 bases at J, with 9 bases between the two ends. The DNA for the CDR3 is TGTGCCTGGGATGACAGCAATGAAAAACTGTTTTTT. Residues: CAWDDSNEKLFF.

V is TRBV6-1 and J is TRBJ2-7; D might be TRBD2 (5 bases). Germline V lookup: CDR1 MNHNS, CDR2 SASEGT. The V end was cut by 7 bases, the J end by 5 bases, with 21 bases between. The CDR3 extends over 15 amino acids. The CDR3 region has the DNA TGTGCCAGCACACCTACCTACGGGGTAACGGACGAGCAGTACTTC. It translates to CASTPTYGVTDEQYF.